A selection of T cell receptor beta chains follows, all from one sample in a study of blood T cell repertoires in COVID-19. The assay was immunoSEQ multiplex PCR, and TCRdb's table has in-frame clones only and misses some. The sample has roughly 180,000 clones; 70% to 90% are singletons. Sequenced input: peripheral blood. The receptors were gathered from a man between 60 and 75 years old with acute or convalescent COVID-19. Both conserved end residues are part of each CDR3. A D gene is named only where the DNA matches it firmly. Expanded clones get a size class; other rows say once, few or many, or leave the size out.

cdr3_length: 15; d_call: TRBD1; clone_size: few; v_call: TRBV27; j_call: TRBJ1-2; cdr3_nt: TGTGCCAGCAGTTTTCGAGACAGGGGGCGCTATGGCTACACCTTC; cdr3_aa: CASSFRDRGRYGYTF
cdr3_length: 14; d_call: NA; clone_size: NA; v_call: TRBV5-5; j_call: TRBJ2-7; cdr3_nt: TGTGCCAGCAGCTTTAGCGGACTCTCCTACGAGCAGTACTTC; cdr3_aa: CASSFSGLSYEQYF
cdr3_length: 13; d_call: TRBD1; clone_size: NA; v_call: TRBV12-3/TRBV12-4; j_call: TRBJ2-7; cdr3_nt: TGTGCCAGCAGTTCTAGGACAGGGGGCGAGCAGTACTTC; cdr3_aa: CASSSRTGGEQYF
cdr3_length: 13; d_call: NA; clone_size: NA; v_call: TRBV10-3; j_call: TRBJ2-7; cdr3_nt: TGTGCCATCAAGGGCGGGGAGAGTTACGAGCAGTACTTC; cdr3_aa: CAIKGGESYEQYF
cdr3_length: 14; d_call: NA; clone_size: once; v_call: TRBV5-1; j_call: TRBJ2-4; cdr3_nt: TGCGCCAGCAGCGACGACGGTACACGGGGCATTCAGTACTTC; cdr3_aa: CASSDDGTRGIQYF
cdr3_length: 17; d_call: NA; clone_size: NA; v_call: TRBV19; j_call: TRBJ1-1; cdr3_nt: TGTGCCAGTAGTATAACCCCCTCGAGGACAGCGAACACTGAAGCTTTCTTT; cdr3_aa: CASSITPSRTANTEAFF
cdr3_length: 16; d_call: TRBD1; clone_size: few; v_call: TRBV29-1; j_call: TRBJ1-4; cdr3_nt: TGCAGCGTTCGCGCCACCGGGACAGGGCCTAATGAAAAACTGTTTTTT; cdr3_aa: CSVRATGTGPNEKLFF
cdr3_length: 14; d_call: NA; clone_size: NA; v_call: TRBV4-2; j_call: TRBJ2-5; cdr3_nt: TGTGCCAGCAGCCAGGCGCCTACAGGGGAGACCCAGTACTTC; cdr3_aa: CASSQAPTGETQYF
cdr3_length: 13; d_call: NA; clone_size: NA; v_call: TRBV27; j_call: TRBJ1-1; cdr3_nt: TGTGCCAGCAGTTTTGCAGGGTACACTGAAGCTTTCTTT; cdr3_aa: CASSFAGYTEAFF
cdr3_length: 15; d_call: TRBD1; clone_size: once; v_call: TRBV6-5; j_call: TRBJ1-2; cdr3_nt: TGTGCCAGCAGTTATGGGACAGGGGCTAGCTATGGCTACACCTTC; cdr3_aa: CASSYGTGASYGYTF
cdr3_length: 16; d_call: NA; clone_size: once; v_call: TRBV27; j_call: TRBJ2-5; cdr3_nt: TGTGCCAGCAGTTTATATGCGACGCGGCCTCAAGAGACCCAGTACTTC; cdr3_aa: CASSLYATRPQETQYF
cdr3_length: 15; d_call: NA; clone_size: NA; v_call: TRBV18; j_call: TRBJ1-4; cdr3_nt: TGTGCCAGCTCGGTTGGACATCTCGGGCCTGAAAAACTGTTTTTT; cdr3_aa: CASSVGHLGPEKLFF
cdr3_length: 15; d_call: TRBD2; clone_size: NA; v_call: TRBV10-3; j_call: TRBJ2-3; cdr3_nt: TGTGCCATCAGTGGGCTAGCGGGAACCACAGATACGCAGTATTTT; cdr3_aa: CAISGLAGTTDTQYF
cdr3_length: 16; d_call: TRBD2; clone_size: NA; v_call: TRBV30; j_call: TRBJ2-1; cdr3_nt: TGTGCCTGGAGTGTCAGTGTAGCGGGAGTTGGTAATGAGCAGTTCTTC; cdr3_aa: CAWSVSVAGVGNEQFF
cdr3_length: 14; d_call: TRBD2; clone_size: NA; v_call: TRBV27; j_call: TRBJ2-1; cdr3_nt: TGTGCCAGCGGGAGGGGAAGCTCCTACAATGAGCAGTTCTTC; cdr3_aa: CASGRGSSYNEQFF
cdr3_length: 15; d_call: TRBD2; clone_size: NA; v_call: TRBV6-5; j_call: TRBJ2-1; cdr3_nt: TGTGCCAGCAGTTCCCTAGCGGGAGGCTACAATGAGCAGTTCTTC; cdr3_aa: CASSSLAGGYNEQFF
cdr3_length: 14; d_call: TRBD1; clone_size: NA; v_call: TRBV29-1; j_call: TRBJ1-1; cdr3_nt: TGCAGCGTTGTGTCGGGACAGGGTGGGTCTGAAGCTTTCTTT; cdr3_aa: CSVVSGQGGSEAFF
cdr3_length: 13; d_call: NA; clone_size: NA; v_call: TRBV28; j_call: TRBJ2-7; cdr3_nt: TGTGCCAGCAGACGGGACTCCCTAAGCGAGCAGTACTTC; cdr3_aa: CASRRDSLSEQYF
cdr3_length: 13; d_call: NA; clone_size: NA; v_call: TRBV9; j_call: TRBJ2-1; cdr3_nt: TGTGCCAGCAGCGTAGACAGTTACAATGAGCAGTTCTTC; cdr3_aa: CASSVDSYNEQFF
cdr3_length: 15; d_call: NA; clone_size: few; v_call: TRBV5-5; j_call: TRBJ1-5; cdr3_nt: TGTGCCAGCAGCGCCCCAGACGTCCTAGTGGAGCCCCAGCATTTT; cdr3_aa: CASSAPDVLVEPQHF
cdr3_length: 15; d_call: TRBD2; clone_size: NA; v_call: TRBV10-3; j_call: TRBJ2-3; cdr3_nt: TGTGCCATCAGTGGGGAAGGGAGGGGCACAGATACGCAGTATTTT; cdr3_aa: CAISGEGRGTDTQYF
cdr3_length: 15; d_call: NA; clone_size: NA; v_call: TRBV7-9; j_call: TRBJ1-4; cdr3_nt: TGTGCCAGCAGCTTCGGGGGTGCAACTAATGAAAAACTGTTTTTT; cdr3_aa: CASSFGGATNEKLFF
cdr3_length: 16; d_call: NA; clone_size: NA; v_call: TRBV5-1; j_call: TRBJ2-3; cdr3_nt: TGCGCCAGCAGCTCCCTGATGGAGGGACGGGGTGCTACGCAGTATTTT; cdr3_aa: CASSSLMEGRGATQYF
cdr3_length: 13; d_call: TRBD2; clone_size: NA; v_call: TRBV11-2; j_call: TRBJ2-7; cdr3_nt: TGTGCCAGCAGCTCGAGCGGGAGTGTCGAGCAGTACTTC; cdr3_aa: CASSSSGSVEQYF
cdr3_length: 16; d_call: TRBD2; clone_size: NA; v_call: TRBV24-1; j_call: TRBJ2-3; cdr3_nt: TGTGCCACCAGTGATCACACTAGCGGGAGGACAGATACGCAGTATTTT; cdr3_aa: CATSDHTSGRTDTQYF
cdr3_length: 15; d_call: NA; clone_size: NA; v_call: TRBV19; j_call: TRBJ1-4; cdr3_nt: TGTGCCAGTAGTATGGTGATAACAGGAGGGGAAAAACTGTTTTTT; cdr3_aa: CASSMVITGGEKLFF
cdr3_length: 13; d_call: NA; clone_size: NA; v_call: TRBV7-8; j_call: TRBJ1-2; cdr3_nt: TGTGCCAGCAGCTTGGGCAGGGACTATGGCTACACCTTC; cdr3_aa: CASSLGRDYGYTF
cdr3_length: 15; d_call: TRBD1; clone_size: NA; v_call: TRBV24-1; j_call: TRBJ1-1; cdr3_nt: TGTGCCACCAGTGATCCGGGACAGGGGGACACTGAAGCTTTCTTT; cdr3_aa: CATSDPGQGDTEAFF
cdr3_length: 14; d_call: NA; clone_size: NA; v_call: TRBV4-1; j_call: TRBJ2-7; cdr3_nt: TGCGCCAGCAGCCGGTCCGACCGGAGGTACGAGCAGTACTTC; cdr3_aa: CASSRSDRRYEQYF
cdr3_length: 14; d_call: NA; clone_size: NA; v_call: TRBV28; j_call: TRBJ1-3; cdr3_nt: TGTGCCAGCTTAGAGGCCCGCTCTGGAAACACCATATATTTT; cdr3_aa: CASLEARSGNTIYF
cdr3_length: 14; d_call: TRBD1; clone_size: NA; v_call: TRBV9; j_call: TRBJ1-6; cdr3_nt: TGTGCCAGCAGCGCCAAGGACAGGGGATCACCCCTCCACTTT; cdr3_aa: CASSAKDRGSPLHF
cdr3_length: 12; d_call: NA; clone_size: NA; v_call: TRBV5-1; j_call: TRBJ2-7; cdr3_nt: TGCGCCAGCAGCGATGCCAGCTACGAGCAGTACTTC; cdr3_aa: CASSDASYEQYF
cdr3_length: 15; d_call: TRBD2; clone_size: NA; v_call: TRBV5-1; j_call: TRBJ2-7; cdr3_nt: TGCGCCAGCAGCCCAAGGAGCGGGAGTCCCCACGAGCAGTACTTC; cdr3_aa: CASSPRSGSPHEQYF
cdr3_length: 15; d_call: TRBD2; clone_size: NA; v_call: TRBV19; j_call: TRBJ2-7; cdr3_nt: TGTGCCAGTAGTATCACTAGCGGCAGCTCCTACGAGCAGTACTTC; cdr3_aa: CASSITSGSSYEQYF
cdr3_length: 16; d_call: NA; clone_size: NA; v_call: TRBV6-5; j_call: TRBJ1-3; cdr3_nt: TGTGCCAGCAGTTACTCCGTCCACAGGTCTGGAAACACCATATATTTT; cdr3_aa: CASSYSVHRSGNTIYF
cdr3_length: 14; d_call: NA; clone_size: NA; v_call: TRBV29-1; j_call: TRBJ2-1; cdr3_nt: TGCAGCGCCCCCCTTCGACAGCTGAACAATGAGCAGTTCTTC; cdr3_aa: CSAPLRQLNNEQFF
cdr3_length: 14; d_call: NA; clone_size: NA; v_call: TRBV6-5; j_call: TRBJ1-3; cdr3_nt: TGTGCCAGCAGTTTAAGGAGCTCTGGAAACACCATATATTTT; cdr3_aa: CASSLRSSGNTIYF
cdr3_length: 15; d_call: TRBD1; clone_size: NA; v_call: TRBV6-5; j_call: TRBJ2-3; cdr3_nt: TGTGCCAGCAGACCGGACAGGTTTAGCACAGATACGCAGTATTTT; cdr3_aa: CASRPDRFSTDTQYF
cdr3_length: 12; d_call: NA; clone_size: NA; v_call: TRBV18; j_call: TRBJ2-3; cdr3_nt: TGTGCCAGCTCCCTAAGCACAGATACGCAGTATTTT; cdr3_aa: CASSLSTDTQYF
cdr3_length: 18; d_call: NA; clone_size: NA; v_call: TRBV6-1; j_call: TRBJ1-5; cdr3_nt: TGTGCCAGCAGTGAGTCTCAAGGCGGGGGGGCGAATTTCCAGCCCCAGCATTTT; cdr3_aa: CASSESQGGGANFQPQHF
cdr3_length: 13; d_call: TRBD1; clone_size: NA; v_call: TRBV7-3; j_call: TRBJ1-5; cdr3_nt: TGTGCCAGCAGCTTCGACAGGGATCAGCCCCAGCATTTT; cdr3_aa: CASSFDRDQPQHF
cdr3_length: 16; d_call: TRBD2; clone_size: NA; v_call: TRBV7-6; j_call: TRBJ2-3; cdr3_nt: TGTGCCAGCAGCTACCCGGGACTAGCGGTCACAGATACGCAGTATTTT; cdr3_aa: CASSYPGLAVTDTQYF
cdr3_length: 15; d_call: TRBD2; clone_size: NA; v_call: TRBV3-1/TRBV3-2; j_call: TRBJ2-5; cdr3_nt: TGTGCCAGCACCCAATCCGCGGGAGGGCGGGAGACCCAGTACTTC; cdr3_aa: CASTQSAGGRETQYF
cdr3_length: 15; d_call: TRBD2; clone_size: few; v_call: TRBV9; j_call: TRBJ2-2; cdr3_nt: TGTGCCAGCAGTCGACTAGCGGGAGTAACCGGGGAGCTGTTTTTT; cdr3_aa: CASSRLAGVTGELFF
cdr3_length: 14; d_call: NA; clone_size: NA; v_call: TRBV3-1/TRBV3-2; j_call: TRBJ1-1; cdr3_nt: TGTGCCAGCAGCCAAGTCGGGGGGTTCACTGAAGCTTTCTTT; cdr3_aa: CASSQVGGFTEAFF
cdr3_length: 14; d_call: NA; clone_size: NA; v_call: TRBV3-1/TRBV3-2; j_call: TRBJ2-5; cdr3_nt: TGTGCCAGCAGGGACGGGAGCATCCGAGAGACCCAGTACTTC; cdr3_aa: CASRDGSIRETQYF
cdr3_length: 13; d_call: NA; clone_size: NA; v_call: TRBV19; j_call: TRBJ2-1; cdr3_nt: TGTGCCAGTAGTATAATTTTATTTAATGAGCAGTTCTTC; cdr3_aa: CASSIILFNEQFF
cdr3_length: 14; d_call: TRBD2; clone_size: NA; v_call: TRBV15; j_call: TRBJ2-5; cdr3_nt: TGTGCCACCCAGAGCGGGAGGGTCGGAGAGACCCAGTACTTC; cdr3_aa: CATQSGRVGETQYF
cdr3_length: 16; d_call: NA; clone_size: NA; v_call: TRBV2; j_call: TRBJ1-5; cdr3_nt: TGTGCCAGCAGTCCCCAGGCTGTGTATAGCAATCAGCCCCAGCATTTT; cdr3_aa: CASSPQAVYSNQPQHF
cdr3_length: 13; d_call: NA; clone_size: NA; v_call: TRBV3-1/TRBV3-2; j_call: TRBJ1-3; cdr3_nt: TGTGCCAGCAGCCAGAACAGGGGAAACACCATATATTTT; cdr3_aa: CASSQNRGNTIYF
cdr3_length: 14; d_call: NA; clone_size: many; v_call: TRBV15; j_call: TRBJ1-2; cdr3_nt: TGTGCCACCAGCTCTCGAGCGACAGGTGGTAGCTACACCTTC; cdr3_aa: CATSSRATGGSYTF